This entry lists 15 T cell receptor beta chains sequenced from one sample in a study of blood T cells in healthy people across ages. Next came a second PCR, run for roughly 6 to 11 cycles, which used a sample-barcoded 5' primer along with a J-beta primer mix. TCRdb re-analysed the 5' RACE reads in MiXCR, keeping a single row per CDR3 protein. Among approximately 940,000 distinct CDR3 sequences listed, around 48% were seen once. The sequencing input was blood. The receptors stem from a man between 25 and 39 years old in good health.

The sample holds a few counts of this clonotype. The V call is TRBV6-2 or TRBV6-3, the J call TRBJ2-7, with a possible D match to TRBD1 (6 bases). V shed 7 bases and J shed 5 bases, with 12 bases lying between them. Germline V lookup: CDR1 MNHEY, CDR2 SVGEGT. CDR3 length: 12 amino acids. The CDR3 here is CASTAGVNEQYF. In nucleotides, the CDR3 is TGTGCCAGCACAGCAGGGGTAAACGAGCAGTACTTC.

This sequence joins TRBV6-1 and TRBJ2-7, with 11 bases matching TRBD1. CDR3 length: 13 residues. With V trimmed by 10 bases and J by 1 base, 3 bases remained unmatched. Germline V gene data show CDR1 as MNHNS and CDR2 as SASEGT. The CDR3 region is CATGTGGSYEQYF. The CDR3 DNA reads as TGTGCCACAGGGACAGGGGGTTCCTACGAGCAGTACTTC.

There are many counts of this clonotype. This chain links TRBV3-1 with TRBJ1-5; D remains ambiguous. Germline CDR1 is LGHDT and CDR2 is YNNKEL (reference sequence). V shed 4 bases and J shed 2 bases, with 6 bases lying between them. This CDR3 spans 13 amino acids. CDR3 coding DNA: TGTGCCAGCAGCCGGCAGCGCAATCAGCCCCAGCATTTT. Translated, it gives CASSRQRNQPQHF. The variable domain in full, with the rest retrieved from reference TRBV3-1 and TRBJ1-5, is DTAVSQTPKYLVTQMGNDKSIKCEQNLGHDTMYWYKQDSKKFLKIMFSYNNKELIINETVPNRFSPKSPDKAHLNLHINSLELGDSAVYFCASSRQRNQPQHFGDGTRLSIL.

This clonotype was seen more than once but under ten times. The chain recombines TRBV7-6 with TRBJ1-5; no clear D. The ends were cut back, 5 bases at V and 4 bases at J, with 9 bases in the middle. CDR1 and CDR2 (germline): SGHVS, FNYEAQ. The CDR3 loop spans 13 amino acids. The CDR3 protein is CASSRKRNQPQHF. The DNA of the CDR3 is TGTGCCAGCAGCCGAAAGCGTAATCAGCCCCAGCATTTT.

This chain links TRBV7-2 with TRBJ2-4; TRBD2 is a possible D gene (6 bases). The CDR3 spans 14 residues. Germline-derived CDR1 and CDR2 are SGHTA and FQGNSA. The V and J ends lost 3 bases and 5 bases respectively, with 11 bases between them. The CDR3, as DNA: TGTGCCAGCAGCTTCTCGCGGGGACAAAACATTCAGTACTTC. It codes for CASSFSRGQNIQYF.

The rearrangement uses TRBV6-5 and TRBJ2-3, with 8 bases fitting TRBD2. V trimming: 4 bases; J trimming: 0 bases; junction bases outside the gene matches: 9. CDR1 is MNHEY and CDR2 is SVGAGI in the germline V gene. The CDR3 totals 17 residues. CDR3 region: CASSSRLASSSTDTQYF. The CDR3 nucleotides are TGTGCCAGCAGTTCGCGACTAGCGAGCTCTAGCACAGATACGCAGTATTTT.

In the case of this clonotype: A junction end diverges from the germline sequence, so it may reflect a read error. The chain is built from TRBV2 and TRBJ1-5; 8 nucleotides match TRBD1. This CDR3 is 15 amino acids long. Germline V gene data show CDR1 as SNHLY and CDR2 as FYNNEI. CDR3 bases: TGTGCCAGCAGCACACAGGGGGGTAGCAGTCAGCCCCAGCATTTT. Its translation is CASSTQGGSSQPQHF.

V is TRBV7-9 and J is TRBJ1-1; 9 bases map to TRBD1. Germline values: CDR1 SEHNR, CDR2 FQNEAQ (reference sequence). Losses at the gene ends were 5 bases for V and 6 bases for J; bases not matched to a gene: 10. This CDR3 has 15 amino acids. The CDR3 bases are TGTGCCAGCAGCACCTCGGGACAGGGTATGGCTGAAGCTTTCTTT. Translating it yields CASSTSGQGMAEAFF.

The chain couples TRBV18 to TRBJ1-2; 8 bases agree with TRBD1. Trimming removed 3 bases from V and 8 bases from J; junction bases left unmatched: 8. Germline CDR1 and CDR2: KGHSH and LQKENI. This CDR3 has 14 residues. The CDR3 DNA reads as TGTGCCAGCTCACCCGGACAGGGAGAGGGAGGCTACACCTTC. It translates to CASSPGQGEGGYTF.

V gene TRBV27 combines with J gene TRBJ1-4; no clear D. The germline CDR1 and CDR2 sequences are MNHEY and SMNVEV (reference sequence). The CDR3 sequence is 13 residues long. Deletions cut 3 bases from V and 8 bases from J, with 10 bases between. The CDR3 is CASSLYSEEKLFF. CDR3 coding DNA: TGTGCCAGCAGTTTGTACAGCGAAGAAAAACTGTTTTTT.

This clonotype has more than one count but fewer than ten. The chain's CDR3 is CASSPLAQETQYF. CDR3 DNA: TGTGCCAGCTCACCACTTGCGCAAGAGACCCAGTACTTC. V gene TRBV18 combines with J gene TRBJ2-5; no firm D call. The CDR3 is made up of 13 amino acids. CDR1 KGHSH and CDR2 LQKENI come from the germline V gene. Trimming stripped 1 base from V and 2 bases from J, with 5 bases between. The variable domain in full, completed from reference TRBV18 and TRBJ2-5, reads NAGVMQNPRHLVRRRGQEARLRCSPMKGHSHVYWYRQLPEEGLKFMVYLQKENIIDESGMPKERFSAEFPKEGPSILRIQQVVRGDSAAYFCASSPLAQETQYFGPGTRLLVL.

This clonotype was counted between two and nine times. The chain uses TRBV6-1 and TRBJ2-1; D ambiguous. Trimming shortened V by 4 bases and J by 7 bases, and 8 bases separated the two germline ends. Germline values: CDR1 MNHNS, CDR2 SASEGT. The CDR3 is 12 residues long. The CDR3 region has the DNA TGTGCCAGCAGTGCAGGAGAGAATGAGCAGTTCTTC. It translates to CASSAGENEQFF.

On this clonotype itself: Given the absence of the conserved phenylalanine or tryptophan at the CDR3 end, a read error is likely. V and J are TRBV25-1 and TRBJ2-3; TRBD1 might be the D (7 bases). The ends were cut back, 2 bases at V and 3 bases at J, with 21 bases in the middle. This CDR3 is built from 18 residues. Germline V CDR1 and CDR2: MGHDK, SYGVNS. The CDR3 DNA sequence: TGTGCCAGCAGTGAAAGGAGGGGGCCACCCGACCAGACAGATACGCAGTATTTG. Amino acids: CASSERRGPPDQTDTQYL.

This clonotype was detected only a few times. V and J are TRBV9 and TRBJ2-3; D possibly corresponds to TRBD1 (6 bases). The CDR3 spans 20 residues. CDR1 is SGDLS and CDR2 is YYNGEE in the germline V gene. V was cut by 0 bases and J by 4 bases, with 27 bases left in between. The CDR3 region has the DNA TGTGCCAGCAGCGTAGCAGGGGCGTCAAAGGTTTCAGGGTTAGCAGATACGCAGTATTTT. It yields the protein CASSVAGASKVSGLADTQYF.

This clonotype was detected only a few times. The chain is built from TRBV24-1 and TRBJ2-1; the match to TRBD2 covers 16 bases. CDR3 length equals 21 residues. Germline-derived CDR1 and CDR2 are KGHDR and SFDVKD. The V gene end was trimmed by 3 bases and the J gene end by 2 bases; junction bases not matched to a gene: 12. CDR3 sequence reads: CATSDPPGTSGGAETYNEQFF. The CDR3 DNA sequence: TGTGCCACCAGTGATCCCCCGGGGACTAGCGGGGGGGCAGAAACCTACAATGAGCAGTTCTTC.